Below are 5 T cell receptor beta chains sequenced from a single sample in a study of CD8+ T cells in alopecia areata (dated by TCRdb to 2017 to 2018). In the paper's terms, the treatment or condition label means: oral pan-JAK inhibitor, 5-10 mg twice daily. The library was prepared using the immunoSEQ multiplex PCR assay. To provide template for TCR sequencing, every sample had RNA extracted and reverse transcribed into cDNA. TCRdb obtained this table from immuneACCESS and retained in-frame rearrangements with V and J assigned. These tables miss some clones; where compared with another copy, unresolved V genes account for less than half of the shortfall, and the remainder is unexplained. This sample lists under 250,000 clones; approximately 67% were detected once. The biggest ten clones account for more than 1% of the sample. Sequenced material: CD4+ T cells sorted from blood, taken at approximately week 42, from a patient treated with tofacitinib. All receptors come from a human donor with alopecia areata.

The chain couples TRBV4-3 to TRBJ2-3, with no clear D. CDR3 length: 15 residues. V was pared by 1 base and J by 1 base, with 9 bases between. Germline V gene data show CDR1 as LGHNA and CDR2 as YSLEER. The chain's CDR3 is CASSQGGSRTDTQYF. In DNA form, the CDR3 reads TGCGCCAGCAGCCAAGGCGGCAGTCGCACAGATACGCAGTATTTT.

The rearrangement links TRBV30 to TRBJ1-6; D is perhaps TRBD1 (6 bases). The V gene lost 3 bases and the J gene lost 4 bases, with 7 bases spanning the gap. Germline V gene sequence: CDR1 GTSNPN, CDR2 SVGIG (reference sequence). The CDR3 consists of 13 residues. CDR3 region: CAWRDRYNSPLHF. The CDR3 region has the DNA TGTGCCTGGAGGGACAGATATAATTCACCCCTCCACTTT.

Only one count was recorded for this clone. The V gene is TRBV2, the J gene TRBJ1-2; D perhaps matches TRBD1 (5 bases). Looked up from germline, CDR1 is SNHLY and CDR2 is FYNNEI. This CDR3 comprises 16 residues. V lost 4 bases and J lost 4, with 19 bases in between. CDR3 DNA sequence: TGTGCCAGCAGTGTACGTTTCCCAGGGCACGGCTATGGCTACACCTTC. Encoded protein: CASSVRFPGHGYGYTF.

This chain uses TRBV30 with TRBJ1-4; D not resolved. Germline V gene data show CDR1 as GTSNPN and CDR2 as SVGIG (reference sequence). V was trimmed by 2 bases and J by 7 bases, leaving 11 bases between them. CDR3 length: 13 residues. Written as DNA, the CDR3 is TGTGCCTGGAGTACGACCGACGGTGAAAAACTGTTTTTT. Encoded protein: CAWSTTDGEKLFF.

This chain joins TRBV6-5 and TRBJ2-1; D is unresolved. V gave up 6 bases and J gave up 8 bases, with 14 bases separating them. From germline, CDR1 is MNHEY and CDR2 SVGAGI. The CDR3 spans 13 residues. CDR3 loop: CASSRPPGYEQFF. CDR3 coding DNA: TGTGCCAGCAGCAGGCCCCCTGGGTATGAGCAGTTCTTC.